A single count supports the clone carrying this T cell receptor (beta chain). Antigen: not known. This entry comes from a study of T cell responses to AZD1222 COVID-19 vaccine. The CDR3 loop spans 15 amino acids. Losses at the gene ends were 1 base for V and 6 bases for J; bases not matched to a gene: 4. Germline V gene lookup returns CDR1 LGHDT and CDR2 YNNKEL (reference sequence). Study-level points and caveats: Samples come after the peak T cell response, not at day 14. Vaccine-related CD4 TCRs covered spike, predominating at 160-218 and 743-854. White British people made up most donors, females outnumbered males, and clonal diversity was possibly underestimated.

Measured with immunoSEQ multiplex PCR; TCRdb has only the in-frame clones, and not every one. The table has under 150,000 clones, roughly 90% seen once. The chain couples TRBV3-1 (or the pseudogene TRBV3-2) to TRBJ1-5, with 9 bases identical to TRBD1. The source was peripheral blood, collected 28 days after the second AZD1222 dose. This clonotype was sampled from an adult who received the AZD1222 COVID-19 vaccine. In DNA form, the CDR3 reads TGTGCCAGCAGCCAAGCCACAGGGGGCAGTCAGCCCCAGCATTTT. The encoded protein is CASSQATGGSQPQHF.